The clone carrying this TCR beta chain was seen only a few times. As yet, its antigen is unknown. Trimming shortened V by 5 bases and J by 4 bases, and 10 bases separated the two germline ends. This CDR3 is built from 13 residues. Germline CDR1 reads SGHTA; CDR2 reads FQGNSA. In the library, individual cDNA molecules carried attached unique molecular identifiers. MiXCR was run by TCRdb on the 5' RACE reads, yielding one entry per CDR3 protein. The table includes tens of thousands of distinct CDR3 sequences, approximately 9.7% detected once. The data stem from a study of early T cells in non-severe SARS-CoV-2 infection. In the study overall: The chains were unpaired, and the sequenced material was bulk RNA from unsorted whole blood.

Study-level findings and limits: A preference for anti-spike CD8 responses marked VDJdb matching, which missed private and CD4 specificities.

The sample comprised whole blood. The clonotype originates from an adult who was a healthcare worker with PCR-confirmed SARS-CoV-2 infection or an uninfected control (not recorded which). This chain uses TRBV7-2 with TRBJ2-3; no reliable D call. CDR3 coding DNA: TGTGCCAGCAGCCCTCCTCCGGCAGATACGCAGTATTTT. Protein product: CASSPPPADTQYF.